The 20 T cell receptor beta chains reported below all come from one sample, sequenced in a study of a mutant IDH1 vaccine in newly diagnosed glioma. As for time point: week 47, end of study. Doses consisted of 300 ug of mutant IDH1 20-mer peptide each, paired with topical imiquimod. Measured with immunoSEQ multiplex PCR; TCRdb has only the in-frame clones, and not every one. The repertoire consists of around 60,000 clones, with 80% to 85% occurring once and the leading ten covering around 4.1%. No cognate antigen is known for these TCRs. Sequenced here: PBMCs, sampled from a glioma patient whose treatment included an IDH1 peptide vaccine. All receptors come from a man aged 25 to 40 with glioma.

The rearrangement links TRBV6-1 to TRBJ2-5; D is undetermined. Germline V gene lookup returns CDR1 MNHNS and CDR2 SASEGT. Trimming removed 1 base at V and 7 bases at J, with 13 bases between. The CDR3 consists of 14 residues. DNA for the CDR3: TGTGCCAGCAGTGAAGTTCAAGGGATCGGGACCCAGTACTTC. Amino acids: CASSEVQGIGTQYF.

The rearrangement links TRBV6-1 to TRBJ1-4; unclear D gene. The CDR3 loop spans 15 amino acids. The V gene lost 7 bases and the J gene lost 6 bases, with 18 bases spanning the gap. Germline V gives CDR1 MNHNS, CDR2 SASEGT. The CDR3 sequence is CASTLLTERDEKLFF. Here the CDR3 DNA reads TGTGCCAGCACCTTGCTGACGGAGCGGGATGAAAAACTGTTTTTT.

CDR3 amino acids: CASSEASLAGGTGELFF. In DNA, the CDR3 is TGTGCCAGCAGTGAAGCTTCACTAGCGGGGGGGACCGGGGAGCTGTTTTTT. The chain employs TRBV6-1 and TRBJ2-2; 13 bases are shared with TRBD2. The CDR3 consists of 17 residues. Germline V gives CDR1 MNHNS, CDR2 SASEGT. Unmatched junction bases numbered 3, after V lost 0 bases and J lost 5 bases.

This clone was found once. The chain combines TRBV15 with TRBJ2-2, with 7 bases identical to TRBD2. CDR3 length: 16 amino acids. Per germline, CDR1 LNHNV and CDR2 YYDKDF (reference sequence). The V and J ends lost 1 base and 4 bases, in that order; junction bases with no gene match: 6. In nucleotides, the CDR3 is TGTGCCACCAGCAGAGTGCCTAGCGGAAGCACCGGGGAGCTGTTTTTT. Its protein is CATSRVPSGSTGELFF.

The chain joins TRBV5-1 to TRBJ2-7, with 7 bases matching TRBD1. The CDR3 spans 14 residues. The germline V gene has CDR1 SGHRS and CDR2 YFSETQ. V lost 1 base, J lost 5 bases, and 6 bases stayed unmatched. In DNA form, the CDR3 reads TGCGCCAGCAGCTTGTCGGCAGGGGGTGACGAGCAGTACTTC. Amino acid sequence: CASSLSAGGDEQYF.

The CDR3 sequence is CASSRTEYGYTF. In DNA form, the CDR3 reads TGTGCCAGCAGCCGGACAGAATATGGCTACACCTTC. The gene calls are TRBV7-8 and TRBJ1-2, with a tentative D call TRBD1 (6 bases). This CDR3 has 12 residues. V was shortened by 5 bases and J by 5 bases, with 9 bases between the two germline ends. The germline CDR1 and CDR2 sequences are SGHVS and FQNEAQ.

This clone was seen a handful of times. V is TRBV5-6 and J is TRBJ1-1; D ambiguous. The CDR3 has 15 amino acids. Trimming took off 3 bases at V and 3 bases at J, with 15 bases between the two ends. Germline assignment: CDR1 SGHDT and CDR2 YYEEEE. This chain's CDR3 is CASSSGVVGYTEAFF. CDR3 nucleotide sequence: TGTGCCAGCAGCTCCGGTGTGGTGGGGTACACTGAAGCTTTCTTT.

V usage is TRBV7-6 and J usage is TRBJ2-2; no clear D. V was trimmed by 5 bases and J by 6 bases, leaving 16 bases between them. The germline V gene encodes CDR1 SGHVS and CDR2 FNYEAQ. The CDR3 length is 15 residues. Here the CDR3 reads CASSRIPVESGELFF. The CDR3, as DNA: TGTGCCAGCAGCCGGATCCCGGTTGAGTCCGGGGAGCTGTTTTTT.

This chain uses TRBV7-6 with TRBJ1-3; D unresolved. V lost 3 bases and J lost 0, with 9 bases in between. The CDR3 is 15 amino acids. Germline CDR1 reads SGHVS; CDR2 reads FNYEAQ. DNA for the CDR3: TGTGCCAGCAGCTTGCAAAGTGGCTCTGGAAACACCATATATTTT. Translation: CASSLQSGSGNTIYF.

A few counts support this clone. The CDR3 sequence is CASSLWGRVRVKLFF. The CDR3 DNA sequence: TGTGCCAGCAGCTTGTGGGGAAGGGTCCGTGTAAAACTGTTTTTT. The chain is built from TRBV5-6 and TRBJ1-4; no firm D call. CDR1 and CDR2 from the germline V gene are SGHDT and YYEEEE. V was shortened by 1 base and J by 10 bases, with 17 bases between the two germline ends. The CDR3 totals 15 residues.

The chain carries TRBV9 and TRBJ2-5, with 7 bases that match TRBD1. J gave up 1 base and V 3 bases, and 6 bases lay outside the gene matches. This CDR3 has 15 residues. Germline loops: CDR1 SGDLS, CDR2 YYNGEE. DNA for the CDR3: TGTGCCAGCAGCGCCCGACAGGGCGGCCAAGAGACCCAGTACTTC. Translated, it gives CASSARQGGQETQYF. Looking up the rest from reference TRBV9 and TRBJ2-5 gives the full variable domain: DSGVTQTPKHLITATGQRVTLRCSPRSGDLSVYWYQQSLDQGLQFLIQYYNGEERAKGNILERFSAQQFPDLHSELNLSSLELGDSALYFCASSARQGGQETQYFGPGTRLLVL.

The chain combines TRBV5-4 with TRBJ2-3; 8 bases are a match to TRBD1. Germline CDR1 is SGHNT and CDR2 is YYREEE (reference sequence). This CDR3 has 14 residues. Unmatched junction bases numbered 7, after V lost 4 bases and J lost 6 bases. This chain's CDR3 is CASSRTGPGDTQYF. CDR3 in DNA: TGTGCCAGCAGCAGGACAGGGCCCGGGGATACGCAGTATTTT.

A few counts support this clone. The V gene is TRBV19, the J gene TRBJ1-1; D is unclear. Deletions cut 6 bases from V and 11 bases from J, with 13 bases between. CDR1 is LNHDA and CDR2 is SQIVND in the germline V gene (reference sequence). The CDR3 has 11 amino acids. The CDR3 loop reads CASRRTSSAFF. CDR3 sequence (DNA): TGTGCCAGTAGGCGGACGTCGTCGGCTTTCTTT.

The chain has TRBV15 and TRBJ1-5, with D unclear. The CDR3 extends over 13 amino acids. Germline values: CDR1 LNHNV, CDR2 YYDKDF (reference sequence). Trimming left V 0 bases short and J 7 bases short, with 7 bases between. In nucleotides, the CDR3 is TGTGCCACCAGCAGAGATCCTTCCCAGCCCCAGCATTTT. Translated, it gives CATSRDPSQPQHF. Filled out from reference TRBV15 and TRBJ1-5, the complete variable domain reads DAMVIQNPRYQVTQFGKPVTLSCSQTLNHNVMYWYQQKSSQAPKLLFHYYDKDFNNEADTPDNFQSRRPNTSFCFLDIRSPGLGDTAMYLCATSRDPSQPQHFGDGTRLSIL.

The chain uses TRBV11-2 and TRBJ2-1, with 9 bases lining up with TRBD2. The germline CDR1 and CDR2 sequences are SGHAT and FQNNGV. With V trimmed by 5 bases and J by 2 bases, 10 bases remained unmatched. The CDR3 has 17 amino acids. CDR3 nucleotide sequence: TGTGCCAGCAGCACGCTTATAGCGGGGGATGCCTACAATGAGCAGTTCTTC. Its translation: CASSTLIAGDAYNEQFF.

V gene TRBV5-8 combines with J gene TRBJ2-6; 7 nucleotides agree with TRBD1. The junction had 7 bases not matched to a gene; V was cut back by 1 base and J by 0 bases. The CDR3 sequence is 18 residues long. Germline V gene lookup returns CDR1 SGHTS and CDR2 YDEGEE. The CDR3 here is CASSLLGQSLSGANVLTF. The CDR3 region has the DNA TGTGCCAGCAGCTTGTTGGGACAGAGCCTCTCTGGGGCCAACGTCCTGACTTTC.

The chain employs TRBV10-3 and TRBJ1-2, with 7 bases that match TRBD1. V shed 6 bases and J 5 bases; nucleotides not matched to a gene: 18. The CDR3 contains 17 residues. Germline CDR1 ENHRY, CDR2 SYGVKD. The CDR3 region has the DNA TGTGCCATCAGAGCCGGGACAGCCCTTGGTGGTAGTTATGGCTACACCTTC. This encodes CAIRAGTALGGSYGYTF.

The J gene is TRBJ1-2, the V gene TRBV11-2, with D possibly matching TRBD1 (5 bases). V lost 0 bases and J lost 4, with 9 bases in between. In germline, CDR1 is SGHAT, CDR2 FQNNGV. CDR3 length equals 14 residues. Written as DNA, the CDR3 is TGTGCCAGCAGCTTAGAGGCAGGGACCTATGGCTACACCTTC. Protein sequence: CASSLEAGTYGYTF.

The chain combines TRBV5-1 with TRBJ1-2, with TRBD1 as a possible D gene (5 bases). Germline CDR1 and CDR2: SGHRS and YFSETQ. V was shortened by 6 bases and J by 6 bases, with 18 bases between the two germline ends. There are 14 residues in the CDR3. The CDR3 bases are TGCGCCAGCACAGTGGAGGGGCCCTACGATGGCTACACCTTC. This gives the protein CASTVEGPYDGYTF.

V gene TRBV28 combines with J gene TRBJ1-1; tentative D call: TRBD1 (6 bases). Trimming left V 5 bases short and J 8 bases short, with 12 bases between. The CDR3 totals 12 residues. Germline V gene sequence: CDR1 MDHEN, CDR2 SYDVKM. The CDR3: CASSIRGREAFF. The CDR3 DNA sequence: TGTGCCAGCAGTATAAGGGGGAGAGAAGCTTTCTTT.